A single sample gave rise to the 25 T cell receptor beta chains below, sequenced in a study of CD8 T cells in Susac syndrome. Random-hexamer reverse transcription was applied to roughly 0.5 to 1 ug RNA. In TCRdb, the immunoSEQ multiplex PCR reads were re-called with MiXCR into one record per CDR3 protein. This repertoire shows about 290,000 distinct CDR3 sequences, approximately 85% found once; its top ten account for around 0.21%. Material: CD8+ T cells from PBMCs. Source of these receptors: a human donor with multiple sclerosis.

The gene calls are TRBV2 and TRBJ1-4; no clear D gene. The germline V gene has CDR1 SNHLY and CDR2 FYNNEI. The CDR3 covers 16 residues. Trimming shortened V by 0 bases and J by 8 bases, and 16 bases separated the two germline ends. CDR3 residues: CASSEALPGLGEKLFF. CDR3 nucleotides: TGTGCCAGCAGTGAAGCGCTTCCGGGTTTGGGGGAAAAACTGTTTTTT.

This chain joins TRBV19 and TRBJ1-1; a weak D match, TRBD1 (5 bases). Germline V gives CDR1 LNHDA, CDR2 SQIVND (reference sequence). The CDR3 contains 15 residues. Trimming pared 7 bases from V and 1 base from J, leaving 16 bases between. In DNA form, the CDR3 reads TGTGCCAGTAATCCCGGGTCTGGGGGGAACACTGAAGCTTTCTTT. This encodes CASNPGSGGNTEAFF.

Comment on this clonotype: Since no conserved phenylalanine or tryptophan closes the CDR3, a read error is the likely cause. The V call is TRBV5-6, the J call TRBJ2-7; a weak D match, TRBD2 (6 bases). With 3 bases removed from V and 0 bases from J, the gap between germline ends came to 10 bases. This CDR3 region has 14 residues. Germline V gene data show CDR1 as SGHDT and CDR2 as YYEEEE. As DNA, the CDR3 is TGTGCCAGCAGCTCGGACGGGAGCTCCTACGAGCAGTACCTC. Translating it yields CASSSDGSSYEQYL.

V gene TRBV7-3 combines with J gene TRBJ1-2; 10 bases are shared with TRBD1. Trimming at V came to 3 bases and at J to 4 bases, leaving 5 bases not matched to a gene. The CDR3 runs to 15 residues. Germline-derived CDR1 and CDR2 are SGHTA and FQGTGA. CDR3 nucleotide sequence: TGTGCCAGCAGCTTGGGACAGGGGAGCGGCTATGGCTACACCTTC. Amino acids: CASSLGQGSGYGYTF.

The chain is built from TRBV12-3 or TRBV12-4 and TRBJ2-2, with 10 positions matching TRBD1. J lost 7 bases, V lost 10 bases, and 18 bases had no gene match. This CDR3 has 17 amino acids. As DNA, the CDR3 is TGTGCCATCTCTAGGACAGGGGGGACCTATGTCTTCGGGGAGCTGTTTTTT. It is translated as CAISRTGGTYVFGELFF.

The V call is TRBV20-1, the J call TRBJ2-1; D uncertain. Trimming took off 0 bases at V and 10 bases at J, with 13 bases between the two ends. This CDR3 region has 13 residues. Germline CDR1 and CDR2: DFQATT and SNEGSKA (reference sequence). CDR3 protein: CSARDSGVAEQFF. The CDR3 bases are TGCAGTGCTAGAGATTCCGGCGTCGCGGAGCAGTTCTTC.

Note on this clonotype: Mismatch with germline at one junction end may stem from a read error. The V and J genes are TRBV4-3 and TRBJ2-1; TRBD2 matches 10 bases. The CDR3 is made up of 18 amino acids. CDR1 LGHNA and CDR2 YSLEER come from the germline V gene. The CDR3 sequence: CASNQDGASGSSYNEQFF. CDR3 DNA sequence: TGCGCCAGCAACCAAGATGGGGCTAGCGGGAGCTCCTACAATGAGCAGTTCTTC.

The chain uses TRBV28 and TRBJ2-6; D call uncertain. CDR3 length equals 17 residues. Trimming removed 3 bases from V and 2 bases from J, with 14 bases in between. From germline, CDR1 is MDHEN and CDR2 SYDVKM. The CDR3 loop is CASSLDVREAGANVLTF. CDR3 nucleotide sequence: TGTGCCAGCAGTTTGGATGTCCGCGAAGCTGGGGCCAACGTCCTGACTTTC.

The rearrangement joins TRBV28 to TRBJ2-7; TRBD1 aligns across 8 bases. CDR3 length equals 19 residues. CDR1 is MDHEN and CDR2 is SYDVKM in the germline V gene. The V and J ends lost 4 bases and 3 bases, in that order; junction bases with no gene match: 20. Here the CDR3 reads CASSSLKGRTTGASYEQYF. CDR3 DNA sequence: TGTGCCAGCAGTTCTCTCAAAGGACGAACGACAGGGGCTAGCTACGAGCAGTACTTC. Drawing the rest from reference TRBV28 and TRBJ2-7, the complete variable domain is DVKVTQSSRYLVKRTGEKVFLECVQDMDHENMFWYRQDPGLGLRLIYFSYDVKMKEKGDIPEGYSVSREKKERFSLILESASTNQTSMYLCASSSLKGRTTGASYEQYFGPGTRLTVT.

V usage is TRBV7-6 and J usage is TRBJ2-7; 9 nucleotides match TRBD1. CDR3 length equals 14 residues. Germline assignment: CDR1 SGHVS and CDR2 FNYEAQ. V gave up 5 bases and J gave up 5 bases; unmatched junction bases: 7. CDR3 loop: CASSPGQGTDEQYF. CDR3 sequence (DNA): TGTGCCAGCAGCCCGGGACAGGGAACAGACGAGCAGTACTTC.

The chain combines TRBV4-2 with TRBJ1-2, with unresolved D. CDR1 is LGHNA and CDR2 is YNFKEQ in the germline V gene. The V gene lost 0 bases and the J gene lost 8 bases, with 13 bases spanning the gap. CDR3 size: 14 residues. CDR3 bases: TGTGCCAGCAGCCAAGATACGAGTTACGGGGGCTACACCTTC. Amino acid sequence: CASSQDTSYGGYTF.

A word on this clonotype: At one of its ends the junction is not consistent with the germline gene, which may arise from a read error. This chain links TRBV29-1 with TRBJ2-6; D may be TRBD1 or TRBD2 (6 bases each). This CDR3 is 16 amino acids long. Germline V lookup: CDR1 SQVTM, CDR2 ANQGSEA. CDR3 in amino acids: CSVTGTGASGANVLAF. The CDR3 DNA is TGCAGCGTTACCGGGACGGGGGCCTCTGGGGCCAACGTCCTGGCTTTC.

The genes are TRBV4-1 and TRBJ1-5, with 9 bases identical to TRBD1. Losses at the gene ends were 4 bases for V and 1 base for J; bases not matched to a gene: 5. Germline values: CDR1 MGHRA, CDR2 YSYEKL. The CDR3 length is 16 residues. CDR3 loop: CASSPGTGISNQPQHF. CDR3 nucleotides: TGCGCCAGCAGCCCTGGGACAGGGATCAGCAATCAGCCCCAGCATTTT.

The genes are TRBV6-2 or TRBV6-3 and TRBJ1-1; the D is unclear. V gave up 6 bases and J gave up 2 bases, with 7 bases separating them. CDR1 is MNHEY and CDR2 is SVGEGT in the germline V gene. CDR3 length equals 12 residues. Written as DNA, the CDR3 is TGTGCCAGCAGGGAACTAAACACTGAAGCTTTCTTT. The encoded protein is CASRELNTEAFF.

The chain employs TRBV11-2 and TRBJ1-1; no clear D gene. The CDR3 covers 13 residues. Trimming left V 0 bases short and J 11 bases short, with 13 bases between. The germline V gene has CDR1 SGHAT and CDR2 FQNNGV. DNA of the CDR3: TGTGCCAGCAGCTTAGACAGCCACCTCAACGCTTTCTTT. Its protein product is CASSLDSHLNAFF.

The chain joins TRBV4-3 to TRBJ2-7; D is ambiguous. The CDR3 has 14 amino acids. CDR1 and CDR2 from the germline V gene are LGHNA and YSLEER. Trimming removed 0 bases at V and 3 bases at J, with 9 bases between. The CDR3: CASSQEGSGYEQYF. In DNA, the CDR3 is TGCGCCAGCAGCCAAGAAGGGTCCGGCTACGAGCAGTACTTC.

This chain joins TRBV5-5 and TRBJ2-7; D could derive from TRBD1 or TRBD2 (5 bases each). Trimming took off 7 bases at V and 3 bases at J, with 17 bases between the two ends. Germline V gene data show CDR1 as SGHKS and CDR2 as YYEKEE (reference sequence). This CDR3 region has 14 residues. The CDR3 sequence is CASGFRDGNYEQYF. In DNA form, the CDR3 reads TGTGCCAGCGGTTTCCGGGACGGAAACTACGAGCAGTACTTC.

The chain has TRBV4-3 and TRBJ2-1; no definite D call. The CDR3 spans 14 residues. The V gene's germline CDR1 is LGHNA and CDR2 YSLEER. Trimming shortened V by 1 base and J by 0 bases, and 4 bases separated the two germline ends. The CDR3 protein is CASSQGTSYNEQFF. The CDR3 DNA follows: TGCGCCAGCAGCCAAGGTACCTCCTACAATGAGCAGTTCTTC.

This clonotype was detected a few times. J is TRBJ2-6 and V is TRBV28; 10 nucleotides align to TRBD1. V was pared by 5 bases and J by 2 bases, with 12 bases of the junction left unmatched. There are 19 residues in the CDR3. Germline CDR1 is MDHEN and CDR2 is SYDVKM. CDR3 loop: CASSEPRDRGVAGANVLTF. The CDR3 DNA follows: TGTGCCAGCAGTGAACCTCGGGACAGGGGAGTTGCTGGGGCCAACGTCCTGACTTTC.

This chain connects TRBV20-1 to TRBJ2-1, with D unresolved. This CDR3 contains 14 residues. The germline gives CDR1 DFQATT, CDR2 SNEGSKA (reference sequence). Trimming stripped 1 base from V and 4 bases from J, with 11 bases between. CDR3 loop: CSARGYKAYNEQFF. As DNA, the CDR3 is TGCAGTGCTAGAGGTTATAAGGCTTACAATGAGCAGTTCTTC.

The chain carries TRBV7-9 and TRBJ1-1, with D uncertain. Germline lookup yields CDR1 SEHNR and CDR2 FQNEAQ (reference sequence). The CDR3 is 17 residues long. V dropped 5 bases and J dropped 0 bases, with 19 bases sitting between them. Written as DNA, the CDR3 is TGTGCCAGCAGCCCCTCCTCGAGGGTTTCCATGAACACTGAAGCTTTCTTT. Its protein is CASSPSSRVSMNTEAFF.

The chain employs TRBV30 and TRBJ2-3; TRBD2 might be the D (6 bases). Between the trimmed V and J ends, which lost 7 bases and 5 bases, there was a span of 13 bases. CDR1 and CDR2 from the germline V gene are GTSNPN and SVGIG (reference sequence). The CDR3 runs to 12 residues. The CDR3 sequence is CASFAGKDTQYF. In nucleotides, the CDR3 is TGTGCCTCATTCGCGGGAAAAGATACGCAGTATTTT.

The chain carries TRBV15 and TRBJ2-5; D is perhaps TRBD2 (7 bases). The CDR3 consists of 15 residues. Trimming cost V 1 base and J 1 base, with 10 bases left between them. Germline V CDR1 and CDR2: LNHNV, YYDKDF (reference sequence). The DNA of the CDR3 is TGTGCCACCAGCAGAGTGGGGGGGCGCCAAGAGACCCAGTACTTC. Translating it yields CATSRVGGRQETQYF.

The chain joins TRBV5-4 to TRBJ2-7; TRBD2 matches at 11 bases. This CDR3 comprises 15 residues. The V and J ends lost 2 bases and 7 bases, in that order; junction bases with no gene match: 8. Germline-derived CDR1 and CDR2 are SGHNT and YYREEE (reference sequence). CDR3 residues: CASSFSLAGVSEQYF. The CDR3 DNA follows: TGTGCCAGCAGCTTCTCACTAGCGGGAGTATCTGAGCAGTACTTC.

V usage is TRBV7-8 and J usage is TRBJ2-2; a possible D gene is TRBD1 (6 bases). Trimming took off 5 bases at V and 4 bases at J, with 17 bases between the two ends. The germline V gene encodes CDR1 SGHVS and CDR2 FQNEAQ. CDR3 length equals 16 residues. CDR3: CASSLLGQPPTGELFF. The CDR3 coding sequence is TGTGCCAGCAGCCTTCTCGGACAGCCTCCCACCGGGGAGCTGTTTTTT.